Listed here is a single T cell receptor (beta chain). The antigen is unknown. The entry originates in a study of cytotoxic CD8 clonotypes in ibrutinib-treated CLL. Overall study context: Recorded responses included around 24 partial and 2 complete; following median roughly 70 months, roughly 15 stayed remitted and about 12 progressed.

Study-level points and caveats: Clonality went up at the time of ibrutinib response, stayed stable in sustained remission, and later dropped back toward its baseline level at progression.

Sequencing was performed with immunoSEQ multiplex PCR; in TCRdb, only in-frame clones are kept and a portion is missing. The top ten clones hold under 15% of a sample with roughly 200,000 clones, around 70% of them seen once. The CDR3 is made up of 17 amino acids. The V gene's germline CDR1 is SGDLS and CDR2 YYNGEE. The ends lost 4 bases at V and 3 bases at J; junction bases unmatched: 13. The sequence came from a human donor with chronic lymphocytic leukemia. The sample consisted of PBMCs, taken after 24 months of ibrutinib treatment. The genes are TRBV9 and TRBJ2-3; 8 bases are a match to TRBD2. The CDR3 protein is CASSPPGAGALTDTQYF. The CDR3 region has the DNA TGTGCCAGCAGCCCTCCCGGAGCGGGGGCCCTAACAGATACGCAGTATTTT.